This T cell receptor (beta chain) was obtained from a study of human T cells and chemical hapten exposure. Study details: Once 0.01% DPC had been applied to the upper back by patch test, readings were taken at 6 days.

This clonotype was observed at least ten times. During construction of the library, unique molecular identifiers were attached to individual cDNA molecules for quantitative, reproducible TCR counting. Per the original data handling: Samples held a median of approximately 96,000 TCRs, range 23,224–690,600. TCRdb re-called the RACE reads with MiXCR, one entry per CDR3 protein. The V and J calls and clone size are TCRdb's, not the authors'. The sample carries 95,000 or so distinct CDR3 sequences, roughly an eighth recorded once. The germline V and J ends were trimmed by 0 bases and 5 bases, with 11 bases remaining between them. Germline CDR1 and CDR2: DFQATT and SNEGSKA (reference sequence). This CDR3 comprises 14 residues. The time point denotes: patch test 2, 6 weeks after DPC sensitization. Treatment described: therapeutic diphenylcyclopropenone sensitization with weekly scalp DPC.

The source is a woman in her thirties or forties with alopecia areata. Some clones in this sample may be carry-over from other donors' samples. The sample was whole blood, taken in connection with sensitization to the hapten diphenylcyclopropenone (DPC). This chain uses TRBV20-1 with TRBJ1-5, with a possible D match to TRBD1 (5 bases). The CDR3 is CSARDGQEYQPQHF. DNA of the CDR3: TGCAGTGCTAGAGACGGACAAGAATATCAGCCCCAGCATTTT.